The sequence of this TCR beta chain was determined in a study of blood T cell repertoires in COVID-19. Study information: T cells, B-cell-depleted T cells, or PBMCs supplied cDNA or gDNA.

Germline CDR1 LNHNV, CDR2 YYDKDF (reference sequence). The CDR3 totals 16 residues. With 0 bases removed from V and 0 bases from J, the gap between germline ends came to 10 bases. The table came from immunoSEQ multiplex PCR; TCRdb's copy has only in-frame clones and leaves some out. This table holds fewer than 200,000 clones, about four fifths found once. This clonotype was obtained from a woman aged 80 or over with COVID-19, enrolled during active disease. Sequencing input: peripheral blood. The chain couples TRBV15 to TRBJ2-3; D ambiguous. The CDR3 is CATSRDRGLSTDTQYF. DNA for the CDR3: TGTGCCACCAGCAGAGATCGTGGGCTGAGCACAGATACGCAGTATTTT. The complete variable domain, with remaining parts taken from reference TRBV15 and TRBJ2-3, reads DAMVIQNPRYQVTQFGKPVTLSCSQTLNHNVMYWYQQKSSQAPKLLFHYYDKDFNNEADTPDNFQSRRPNTSFCFLDIRSPGLGDTAMYLCATSRDRGLSTDTQYFGPGTRLTVL.